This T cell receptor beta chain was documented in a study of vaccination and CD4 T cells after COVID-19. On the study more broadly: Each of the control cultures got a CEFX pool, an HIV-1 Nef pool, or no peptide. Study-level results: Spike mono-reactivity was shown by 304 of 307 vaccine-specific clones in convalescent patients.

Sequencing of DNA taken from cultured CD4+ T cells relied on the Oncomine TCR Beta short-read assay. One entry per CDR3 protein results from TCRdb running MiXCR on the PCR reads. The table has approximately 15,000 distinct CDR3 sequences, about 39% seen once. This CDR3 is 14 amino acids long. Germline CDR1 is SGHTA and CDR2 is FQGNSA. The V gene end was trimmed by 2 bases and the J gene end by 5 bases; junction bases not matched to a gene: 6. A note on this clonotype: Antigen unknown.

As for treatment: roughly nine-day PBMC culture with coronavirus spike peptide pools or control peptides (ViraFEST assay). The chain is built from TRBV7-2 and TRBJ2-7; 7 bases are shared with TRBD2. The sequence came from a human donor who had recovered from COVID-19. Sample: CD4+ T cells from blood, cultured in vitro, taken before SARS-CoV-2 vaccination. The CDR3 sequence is CASSLTAGYDEQYF. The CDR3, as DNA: TGTGCCAGCAGCTTAACAGCGGGATATGACGAGCAGTACTTC.